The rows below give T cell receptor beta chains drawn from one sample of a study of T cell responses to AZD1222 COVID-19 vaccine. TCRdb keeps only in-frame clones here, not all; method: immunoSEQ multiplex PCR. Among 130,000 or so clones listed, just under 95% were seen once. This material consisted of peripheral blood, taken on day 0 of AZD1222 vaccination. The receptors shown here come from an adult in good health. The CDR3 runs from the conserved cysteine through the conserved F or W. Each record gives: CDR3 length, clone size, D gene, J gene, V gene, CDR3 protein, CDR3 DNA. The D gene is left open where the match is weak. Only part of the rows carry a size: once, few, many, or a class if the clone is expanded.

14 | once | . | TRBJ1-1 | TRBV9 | CASSVDERNTEAFF | TGTGCCAGCAGCGTAGACGAGAGGAACACTGAAGCTTTCTTT
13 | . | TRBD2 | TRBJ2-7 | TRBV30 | CAWSTAGAHEQYF | TGTGCCTGGAGTACGGCGGGAGCCCACGAGCAGTACTTC
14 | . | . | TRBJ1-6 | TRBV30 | CAWNLGGLNSPLHF | TGTGCCTGGAACCTGGGGGGGCTAAATTCACCCCTCCACTTT
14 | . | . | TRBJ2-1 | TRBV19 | CASSSQSSYNEQFF | TGTGCCAGTAGTAGCCAGAGCTCCTACAATGAGCAGTTCTTC
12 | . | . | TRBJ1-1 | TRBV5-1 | CASSLAQGEAFF | TGCGCCAGCAGCTTGGCCCAGGGGGAAGCTTTCTTT
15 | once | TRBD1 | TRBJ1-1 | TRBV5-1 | CASSLDGQENTEAFF | TGCGCCAGCAGCTTGGACGGACAGGAAAACACTGAAGCTTTCTTT
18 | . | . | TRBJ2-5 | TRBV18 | CASSPKQGTALTPETQYF | TGTGCCAGCTCACCGAAACAAGGGACCGCACTTACCCCTGAGACCCAGTACTTC
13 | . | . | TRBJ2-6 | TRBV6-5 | CASTEFGANVLTF | TGTGCCAGCACCGAGTTTGGGGCCAACGTCCTGACTTTC
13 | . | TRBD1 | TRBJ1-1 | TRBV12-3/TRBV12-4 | CASRGQDFTEAFF | TGTGCCAGCAGAGGACAGGACTTCACTGAAGCTTTCTTT
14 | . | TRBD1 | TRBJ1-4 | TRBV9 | CASSVGQINEKLFF | TGTGCCAGCAGCGTGGGACAGATTAATGAAAAACTGTTTTTT
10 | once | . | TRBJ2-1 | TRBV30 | CAWSEDEQFF | TGTGCCTGGAGTGAAGATGAGCAGTTCTTC
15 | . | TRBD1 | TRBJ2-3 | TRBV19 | CASRLTGQSTDTQYF | TGTGCCAGTAGGCTGACAGGGCAAAGCACAGATACGCAGTATTTT
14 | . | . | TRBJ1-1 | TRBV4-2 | CASSQAGGNTEAFF | TGTGCCAGCAGCCAAGCTGGGGGCAACACTGAAGCTTTCTTT